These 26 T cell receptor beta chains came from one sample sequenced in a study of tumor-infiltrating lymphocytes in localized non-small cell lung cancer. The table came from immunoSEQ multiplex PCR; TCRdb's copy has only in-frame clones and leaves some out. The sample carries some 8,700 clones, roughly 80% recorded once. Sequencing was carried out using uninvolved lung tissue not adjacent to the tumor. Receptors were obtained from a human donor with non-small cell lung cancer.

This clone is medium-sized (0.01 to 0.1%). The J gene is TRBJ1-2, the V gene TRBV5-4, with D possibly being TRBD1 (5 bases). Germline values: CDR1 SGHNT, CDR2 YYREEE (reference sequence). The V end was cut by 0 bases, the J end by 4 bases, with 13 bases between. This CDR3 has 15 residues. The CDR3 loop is CASSLEQAKSYGYTF. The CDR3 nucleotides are TGTGCCAGCAGCTTGGAACAGGCGAAATCCTATGGCTACACCTTC.

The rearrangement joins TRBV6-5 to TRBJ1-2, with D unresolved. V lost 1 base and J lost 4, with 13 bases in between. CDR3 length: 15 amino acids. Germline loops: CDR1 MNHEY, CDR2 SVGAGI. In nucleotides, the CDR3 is TGTGCCAGCAGTTACTTGCAGACCTTTCGCTATGGCTACACCTTC. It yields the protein CASSYLQTFRYGYTF.

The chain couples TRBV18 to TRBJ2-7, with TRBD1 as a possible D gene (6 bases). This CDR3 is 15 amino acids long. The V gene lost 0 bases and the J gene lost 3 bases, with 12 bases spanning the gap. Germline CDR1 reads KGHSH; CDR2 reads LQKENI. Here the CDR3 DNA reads TGTGCCAGCTCACCACCGAACAGGGACGACTACGAGCAGTACTTC. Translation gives CASSPPNRDDYEQYF.

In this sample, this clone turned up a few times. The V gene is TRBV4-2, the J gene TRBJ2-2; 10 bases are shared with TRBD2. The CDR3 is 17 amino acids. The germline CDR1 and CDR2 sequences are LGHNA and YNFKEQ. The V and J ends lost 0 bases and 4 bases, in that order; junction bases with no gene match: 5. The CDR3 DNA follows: TGTGCCAGCAGCCAAGAAGGGCTAGCGGGAGTCACCGGGGAGCTGTTTTTT. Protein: CASSQEGLAGVTGELFF.

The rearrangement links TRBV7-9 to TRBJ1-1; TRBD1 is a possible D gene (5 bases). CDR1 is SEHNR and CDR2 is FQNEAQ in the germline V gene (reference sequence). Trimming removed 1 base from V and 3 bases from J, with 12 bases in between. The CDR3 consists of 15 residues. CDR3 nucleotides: TGTGCCAGCAGCTTAGGGGGCAGATCATACACTGAAGCTTTCTTT. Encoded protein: CASSLGGRSYTEAFF.

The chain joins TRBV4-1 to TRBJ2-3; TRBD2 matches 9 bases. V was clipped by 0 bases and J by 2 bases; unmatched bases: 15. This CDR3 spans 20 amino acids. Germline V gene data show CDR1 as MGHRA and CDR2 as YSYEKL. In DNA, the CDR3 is TGCGCCAGCAGCCAAGATCTCCATTCGAGCGGGAGGACCTACACAGATACGCAGTATTTT. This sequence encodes CASSQDLHSSGRTYTDTQYF.

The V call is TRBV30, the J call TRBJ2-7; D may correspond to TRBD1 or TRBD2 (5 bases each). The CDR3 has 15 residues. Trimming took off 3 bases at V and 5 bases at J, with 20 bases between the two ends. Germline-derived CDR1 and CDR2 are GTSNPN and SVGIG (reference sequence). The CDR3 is CAWRIPGPSRNEQYF. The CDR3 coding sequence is TGTGCCTGGAGGATTCCGGGACCAAGTAGGAACGAGCAGTACTTC.

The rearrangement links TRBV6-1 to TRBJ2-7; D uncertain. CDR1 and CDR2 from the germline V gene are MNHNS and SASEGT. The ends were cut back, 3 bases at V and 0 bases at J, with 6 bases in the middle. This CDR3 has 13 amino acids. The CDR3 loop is CASSEGHSYEQYF. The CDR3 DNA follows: TGTGCCAGCAGTGAGGGTCACTCCTACGAGCAGTACTTC.

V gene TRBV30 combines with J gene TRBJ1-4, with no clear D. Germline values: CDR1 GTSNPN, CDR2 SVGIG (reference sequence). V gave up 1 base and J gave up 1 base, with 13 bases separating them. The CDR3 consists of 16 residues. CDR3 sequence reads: CAWSATQALTNEKLFF. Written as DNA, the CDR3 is TGTGCCTGGAGTGCCACCCAAGCACTAACTAATGAAAAACTGTTTTTT. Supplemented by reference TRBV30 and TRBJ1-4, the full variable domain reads SQTIHQWPATLVQPVGSPLSLECTVEGTSNPNLYWYRQAAGRGLQLLFYSVGIGQISSEVPQNLSASRPQDRQFILSSKKLLLSDSGFYLCAWSATQALTNEKLFFGSGTQLSVL.

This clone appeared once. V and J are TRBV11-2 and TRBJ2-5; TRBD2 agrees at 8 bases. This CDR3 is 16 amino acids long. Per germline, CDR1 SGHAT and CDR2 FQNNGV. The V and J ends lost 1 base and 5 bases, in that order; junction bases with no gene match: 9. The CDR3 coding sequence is TGTGCCAGCAGCTTAGGGTGGCGGGGGGCCCTGGAGACCCAGTACTTC. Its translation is CASSLGWRGALETQYF.

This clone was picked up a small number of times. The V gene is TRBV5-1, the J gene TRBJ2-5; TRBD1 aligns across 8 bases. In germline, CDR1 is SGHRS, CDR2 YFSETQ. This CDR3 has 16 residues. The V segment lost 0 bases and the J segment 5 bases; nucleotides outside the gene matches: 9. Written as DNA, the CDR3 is TGCGCCAGCAGCTTGGCAGGGGGCATCGCACAGGAGACCCAGTACTTC. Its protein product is CASSLAGGIAQETQYF.

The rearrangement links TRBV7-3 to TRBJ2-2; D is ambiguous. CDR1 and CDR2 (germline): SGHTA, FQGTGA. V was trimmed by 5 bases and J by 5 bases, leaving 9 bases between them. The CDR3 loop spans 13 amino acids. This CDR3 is CASSPRITGELFF. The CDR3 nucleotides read TGTGCCAGCAGCCCTCGGATAACCGGGGAGCTGTTTTTT. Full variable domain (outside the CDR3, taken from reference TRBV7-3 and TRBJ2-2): GAGVSQTPSNKVTEKGKYVELRCDPISGHTALYWYRQSLGQGPEFLIYFQGTGAADDSGLPNDRFFAVRPEGSVSTLKIQRTERGDSAVYLCASSPRITGELFFGEGSRLTVL.

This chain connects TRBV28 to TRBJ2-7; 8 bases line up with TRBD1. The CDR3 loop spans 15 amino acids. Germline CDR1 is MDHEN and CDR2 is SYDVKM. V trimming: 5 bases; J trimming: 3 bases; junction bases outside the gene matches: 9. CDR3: CASSPSETGDYEQYF. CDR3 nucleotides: TGTGCCAGCAGTCCGTCCGAGACAGGGGACTACGAGCAGTACTTC.

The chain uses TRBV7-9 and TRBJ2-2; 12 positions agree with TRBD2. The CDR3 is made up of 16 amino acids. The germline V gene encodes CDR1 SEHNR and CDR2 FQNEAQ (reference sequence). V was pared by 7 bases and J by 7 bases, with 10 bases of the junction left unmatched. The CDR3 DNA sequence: TGTGCCAGCACCCCTCGGCTAGCGGGGGGGGACGGGGAGCTGTTTTTT. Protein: CASTPRLAGGDGELFF.

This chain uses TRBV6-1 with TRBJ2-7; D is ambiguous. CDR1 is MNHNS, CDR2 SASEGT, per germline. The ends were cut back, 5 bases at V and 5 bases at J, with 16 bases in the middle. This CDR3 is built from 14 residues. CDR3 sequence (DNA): TGTGCCAGCAGTTTCTCCGGCAGAGCTAACGAGCAGTACTTC. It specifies CASSFSGRANEQYF.

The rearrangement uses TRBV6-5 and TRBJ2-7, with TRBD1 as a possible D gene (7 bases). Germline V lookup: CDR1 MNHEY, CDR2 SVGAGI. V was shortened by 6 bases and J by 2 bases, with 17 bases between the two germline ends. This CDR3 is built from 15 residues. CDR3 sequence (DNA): TGTGCCAGCAGCCCCGGTGGAGGGGGCCCCTACGAGCAGTACTTC. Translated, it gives CASSPGGGGPYEQYF.

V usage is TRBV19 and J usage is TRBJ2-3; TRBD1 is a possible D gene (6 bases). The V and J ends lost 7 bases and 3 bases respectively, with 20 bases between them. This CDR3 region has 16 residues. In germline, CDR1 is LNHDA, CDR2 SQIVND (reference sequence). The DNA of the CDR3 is TGTGCCAGTAAGGGGGTACAGGGATTGAGGACAGATACGCAGTATTTT. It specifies CASKGVQGLRTDTQYF.

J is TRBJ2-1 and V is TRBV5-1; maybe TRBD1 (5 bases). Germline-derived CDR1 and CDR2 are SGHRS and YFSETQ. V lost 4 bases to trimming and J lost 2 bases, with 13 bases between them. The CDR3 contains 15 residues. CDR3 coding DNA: TGCGCCAGCAGCAAGGGGTCCGAGCCCTACAATGAGCAGTTCTTC. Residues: CASSKGSEPYNEQFF. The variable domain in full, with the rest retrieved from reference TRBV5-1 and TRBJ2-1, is KAGVTQTPRYLIKTRGQQVTLSCSPISGHRSVSWYQQTPGQGLQFLFEYFSETQRNKGNFPGRFSGRQFSNSRSEMNVSTLELGDSALYLCASSKGSEPYNEQFFGPGTRLTVL.

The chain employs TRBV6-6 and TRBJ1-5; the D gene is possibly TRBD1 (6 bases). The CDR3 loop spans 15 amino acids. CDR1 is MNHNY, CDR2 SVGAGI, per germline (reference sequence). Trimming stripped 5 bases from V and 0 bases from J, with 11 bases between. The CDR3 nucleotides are TGTGCCAGCAGTAAGGGGGTTGATAGCAATCAGCCCCAGCATTTT. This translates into CASSKGVDSNQPQHF.

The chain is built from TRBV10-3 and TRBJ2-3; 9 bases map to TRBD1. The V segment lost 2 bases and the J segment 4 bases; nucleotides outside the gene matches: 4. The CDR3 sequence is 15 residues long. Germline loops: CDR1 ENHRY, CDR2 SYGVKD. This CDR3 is CAISETTGGADTQYF. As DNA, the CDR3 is TGTGCCATCAGTGAGACAACAGGGGGCGCAGATACGCAGTATTTT.

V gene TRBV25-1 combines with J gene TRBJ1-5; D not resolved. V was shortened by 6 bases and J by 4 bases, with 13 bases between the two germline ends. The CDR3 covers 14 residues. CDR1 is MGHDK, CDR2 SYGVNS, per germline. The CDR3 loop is CASSSGVRNQPQHF. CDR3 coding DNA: TGTGCCAGCAGCTCCGGGGTCCGTAATCAGCCCCAGCATTTT.

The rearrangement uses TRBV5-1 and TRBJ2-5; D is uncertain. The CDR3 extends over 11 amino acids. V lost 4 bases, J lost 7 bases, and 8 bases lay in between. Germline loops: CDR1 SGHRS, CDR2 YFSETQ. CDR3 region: CASSVRGTQYF. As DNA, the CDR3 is TGCGCCAGCAGCGTCCGTGGGACCCAGTACTTC.

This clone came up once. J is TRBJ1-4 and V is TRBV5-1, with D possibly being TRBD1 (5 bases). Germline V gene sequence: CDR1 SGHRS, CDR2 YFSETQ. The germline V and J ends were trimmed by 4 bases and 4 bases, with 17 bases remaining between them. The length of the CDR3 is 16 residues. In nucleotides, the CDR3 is TGCGCCAGCAGCCGGGACCCAGAAACCTATAATGAAAAACTGTTTTTT. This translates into CASSRDPETYNEKLFF.

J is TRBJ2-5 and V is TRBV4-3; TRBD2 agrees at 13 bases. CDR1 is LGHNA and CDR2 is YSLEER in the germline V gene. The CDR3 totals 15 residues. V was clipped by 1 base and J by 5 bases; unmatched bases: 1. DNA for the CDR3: TGCGCCAGCAGCCAAGTGGGACTAGCGGGGGAGACCCAGTACTTC. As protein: CASSQVGLAGETQYF.

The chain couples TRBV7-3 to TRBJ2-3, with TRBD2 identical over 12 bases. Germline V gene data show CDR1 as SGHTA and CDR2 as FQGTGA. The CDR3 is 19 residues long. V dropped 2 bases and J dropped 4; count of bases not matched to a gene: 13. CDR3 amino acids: CASSLCQRLAGAPADTQYF. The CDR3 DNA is TGTGCCAGCAGCTTATGCCAACGACTAGCGGGAGCCCCGGCAGATACGCAGTATTTT.

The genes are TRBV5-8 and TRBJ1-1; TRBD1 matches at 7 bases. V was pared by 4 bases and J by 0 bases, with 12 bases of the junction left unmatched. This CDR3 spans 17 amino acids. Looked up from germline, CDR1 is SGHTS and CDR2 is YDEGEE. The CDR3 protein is CASSASPTGRLNTEAFF. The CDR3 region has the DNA TGTGCCAGCAGCGCAAGCCCGACAGGGAGGCTGAACACTGAAGCTTTCTTT.